This T cell receptor beta chain was obtained from a study of blood T cells in healthy people across ages. This clonotype was counted at least ten times. What it recognizes is unknown. A sample-barcoded 5' primer and a J-beta primer mix were used in a second PCR of about 6 to 11 cycles. Each CDR3 protein gets one entry after TCRdb re-called the 5' RACE reads with MiXCR. The top ten hold around 13% of the sample, which has 950,000 to 1,200,000 distinct CDR3 sequences, 35% to 40% seen once. Peripheral blood samples of roughly 9.9 milliliters were drawn from each donor. Notes on the study in general: Calculation of diversity from one million T cells yielded estimates considered to be underestimates. Any conclusive comparison of naive versus antigen-experienced cells was prevented by using unsorted PBMCs. Unknown CMV status may confound age-related changes in expanded clones.

The V gene's germline CDR1 is DFQATT and CDR2 SNEGSKA (reference sequence). The CDR3 totals 14 residues. Between the trimmed V and J ends, which lost 6 bases and 1 base, there was a span of 15 bases. The rearrangement joins TRBV20-1 to TRBJ2-5; either TRBD1 or TRBD2 may supply D (6 bases each). Specimen: blood. The clonotype was recovered from a man aged 18-30 years in good health. The DNA of the CDR3 is TGCAGTGCACCAACTAGCAGGGGCCAAGAGACCCAGTACTTC. This codes for CSAPTSRGQETQYF.